This TCR beta chain was found in a study of blood T cells in healthy people across ages. On this clonotype itself: Its antigen remains unknown.

The study recruited healthy Caucasian donors from Russia who were aged about 6 to 95. At least 7 million PBMCs were isolated per sample. The second PCR ran roughly 7 to 12 cycles with a sample-barcoded 5' primer and J-beta primers. Each CDR3 protein is one row after TCRdb ran MiXCR on the 5' RACE reads. The sample has about 1,400,000 distinct CDR3 sequences; approximately 38% are singletons. This CDR3 spans 15 amino acids. V lost 6 bases and J 0 bases, leaving 14 bases between the germline ends. Looked up from germline, CDR1 is SNHLY and CDR2 is FYNNEI. Whole-study results and caveats: Strong correlation existed between TCR beta diversity and naive T cell percentage. Per million T cells, the diversity of TCR beta decreased roughly linearly as age advanced.

The rearrangement links TRBV2 to TRBJ1-2; D not resolved. This TCR derives from a woman aged 18-29 years in good health. The sequencing sample was made of blood. The CDR3 DNA sequence: TGTGCCAGCAGGTATTCGACATCCGCTAACTATGGCTACACCTTC. Residues: CASRYSTSANYGYTF.